The 12 T cell receptor beta chains below come from one sample, sequenced in a study of blood T cell repertoires in COVID-19. Here immunoSEQ multiplex PCR was the method, and the copy in TCRdb shows in-frame clones only, minus some. The repertoire holds about 180,000 clones, 70% to 90% seen once, with roughly 18% in the top ten. Sequences were obtained from peripheral blood. These TCRs come from a person in their 70s with COVID-19, enrolled during active disease.

The V call is TRBV7-2, the J call TRBJ2-7, with a possible D match to TRBD2 (6 bases). This CDR3 is 13 amino acids long. Germline lookup yields CDR1 SGHTA and CDR2 FQGNSA. With 5 bases removed from V and 7 bases from J, the gap between germline ends came to 15 bases. CDR3 in DNA: TGTGCCAGCAGCCAGGCGGGACTTATGGAGCAGTACTTC. It yields the protein CASSQAGLMEQYF.

The V and J genes are TRBV5-5 and TRBJ1-3; D is uncertain. This CDR3 comprises 15 residues. The V end was cut by 2 bases, the J end by 0 bases, with 9 bases between. Germline CDR1 SGHKS, CDR2 YYEKEE (reference sequence). This CDR3 reads CASSLGVSSGNTIYF. Written as DNA, the CDR3 is TGTGCCAGCAGCTTAGGAGTCAGCTCTGGAAACACCATATATTTT.

The gene calls are TRBV3-1 (or the pseudogene TRBV3-2) and TRBJ1-6; 12 positions match TRBD1. The CDR3 is 18 amino acids. CDR1 is LGHDT and CDR2 is YNNKEL in the germline V gene (reference sequence). Germline trimming cut 4 bases from V and 8 bases from J; bases unmatched to any gene: 12. The CDR3 DNA follows: TGTGCCAGCAGCCGGGACAGGGGGCGAACGGGACCCCATTCACCCCTCCACTTT. It is translated as CASSRDRGRTGPHSPLHF.

This clone occurred a few times. CDR3 nucleotide sequence: TGTGCCAGTAGTATCGGGGCGGGGGGCCAAGAGACCCAGTACTTC. Translated, it gives CASSIGAGGQETQYF. The V call is TRBV19, the J call TRBJ2-5; 8 positions match TRBD2. V lost 3 bases to trimming and J lost 1 base; unmatched junction nucleotides: 4. CDR1 LNHDA and CDR2 SQIVND come from the germline V gene (reference sequence). CDR3 length equals 15 residues.

In its sample, this clone was seen many times. The rearrangement joins TRBV7-9 to TRBJ1-2, with D unresolved. This CDR3 has 18 amino acids. The germline gives CDR1 SEHNR, CDR2 FQNEAQ (reference sequence). Trimming left V 3 bases short and J 2 bases short, with 22 bases between. The CDR3 reads CASSLPSRMTEPNYGYTF. The DNA of the CDR3 is TGTGCCAGCAGCTTGCCATCCCGAATGACGGAGCCAAACTATGGCTACACCTTC.

The rearrangement links TRBV4-2 to TRBJ1-1, with a weak D call TRBD1 (6 bases). This CDR3 comprises 14 residues. From germline, CDR1 is LGHNA and CDR2 YNFKEQ. The V and J ends lost 7 bases and 0 bases respectively, with 12 bases between them. The CDR3 DNA follows: TGTGCCAGCACCCTAGGGACACTGAACACTGAAGCTTTCTTT. Translation gives CASTLGTLNTEAFF.

The J gene is TRBJ2-7, the V gene TRBV2, with TRBD1 matching over 8 bases. Germline V gene sequence: CDR1 SNHLY, CDR2 FYNNEI. This CDR3 is built from 15 residues. Trimming took 8 bases from V and 9 from J; bases not matched to a gene: 18. CDR3 DNA sequence: TGTGCCAGCTTCCGAAGGGGACAGGAGACCCGGAGGCAGTACTTC. Protein product: CASFRRGQETRRQYF.

V is TRBV3-1 (or the pseudogene TRBV3-2) and J is TRBJ2-7; 12 nucleotides match TRBD2. With V trimmed by 4 bases and J by 5 bases, 6 bases remained unmatched. The germline V gene has CDR1 LGHDT and CDR2 YNNKEL (reference sequence). The CDR3 is made up of 15 amino acids. The CDR3 coding sequence is TGTGCCAGCAGCCCTAGCGGGAGGGACAGGGACGAGCAGTACTTC. Translation gives CASSPSGRDRDEQYF.

This clone showed up many times. The CDR3 DNA sequence: TGTGCCAGCAGCCAACCCCGAGCGGGGGATGGAAGCTCTGGAAACACCATATATTTT. Translated, it gives CASSQPRAGDGSSGNTIYF. This sequence joins TRBV3-1 (or the pseudogene TRBV3-2) and TRBJ1-3; perhaps TRBD1 as D (5 bases). The CDR3 sequence is 19 residues long. Deletions cut 2 bases from V and 0 bases from J, with 20 bases between. Germline-derived CDR1 and CDR2 are LGHDT and YNNKEL (reference sequence).

J is TRBJ2-3 and V is TRBV11-3, with 10 bases identical to TRBD2. CDR3 length: 16 residues. Germline V gene data show CDR1 as SGHNT and CDR2 as YENEEA. With V trimmed by 4 bases and J by 5 bases, 9 bases remained unmatched. CDR3 sequence reads: CASSSPSGGEGDTQYF. The CDR3 DNA is TGTGCCAGCAGCTCCCCTAGCGGGGGCGAAGGAGATACGCAGTATTTT.

The chain carries TRBV7-2 and TRBJ1-6, with a tentative D call TRBD1 (6 bases). The CDR3 has 14 residues. Trimming pared 5 bases from V and 10 bases from J, leaving 15 bases between. Germline loops: CDR1 SGHTA, CDR2 FQGNSA. This CDR3 is CASSPDRWNSPLHF. Here the CDR3 DNA reads TGTGCCAGCAGCCCGGACAGATGGAACTCACCCCTCCACTTT.

The V call is TRBV19, the J call TRBJ1-4, with 10 bases that match TRBD1. Looked up from germline, CDR1 is LNHDA and CDR2 is SQIVND (reference sequence). This CDR3 spans 13 amino acids. Trimming cost V 7 bases and J 8 bases; bases outside gene matches: 4. CDR3 nucleotide sequence: TGTGCCAGTAACCGGGACAGGGGAGAAAAACTGTTTTTT. Translated: CASNRDRGEKLFF. Drawing the rest from reference TRBV19 and TRBJ1-4, the complete variable domain is DGGITQSPKYLFRKEGQNVTLSCEQNLNHDAMYWYRQDPGQGLRLIYYSQIVNDFQKGDIAEGYSVSREKKESFPLTVTSAQKNPTAFYLCASNRDRGEKLFFGSGTQLSVL.